This T cell receptor (beta chain) was captured by sequencing in a study of blood T cell repertoires in COVID-19. Overall study context: Before being deemed recovered, Cohort 3 donors had two negative PCRs, clearance, or symptom resolution. Some COVID-19 samples were acute and others convalescent; all came from the United States, Italy and Spain.

Assignments of participants to cohorts depended upon their own reported clinical history. Using immunoSEQ multiplex PCR, the repertoire was profiled, and TCRdb retains in-frame clones only, with some absent. The sample yields under 200,000 clones, about 88% seen once. The CDR3 length is 15 residues. Germline V CDR1 and CDR2: SNHLY, FYNNEI. V lost 3 bases and J 6 bases, leaving 17 bases between the germline ends. This receptor was identified in a middle-aged woman in a cohort exposed to, infected with or recovered from COVID-19 (not recorded which). The sample consisted of PBMCs or T cells enriched from blood (not recorded which). The gene calls are TRBV2 and TRBJ1-2; D is perhaps TRBD1 (5 bases). Here the CDR3 DNA reads TGTGCCAGCAGTGAGGAGGGGTTTTATACCCATGGCTACACCTTC. It yields the protein CASSEEGFYTHGYTF.